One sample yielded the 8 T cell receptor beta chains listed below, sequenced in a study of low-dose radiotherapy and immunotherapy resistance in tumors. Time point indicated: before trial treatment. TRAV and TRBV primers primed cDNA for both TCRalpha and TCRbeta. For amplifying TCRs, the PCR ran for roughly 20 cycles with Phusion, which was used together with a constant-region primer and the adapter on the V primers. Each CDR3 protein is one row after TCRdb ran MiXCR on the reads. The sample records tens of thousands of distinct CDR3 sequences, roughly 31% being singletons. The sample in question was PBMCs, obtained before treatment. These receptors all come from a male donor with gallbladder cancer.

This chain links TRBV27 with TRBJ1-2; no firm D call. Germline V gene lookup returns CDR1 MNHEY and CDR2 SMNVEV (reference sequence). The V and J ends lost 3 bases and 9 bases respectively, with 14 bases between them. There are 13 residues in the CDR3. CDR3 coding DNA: TGTGCCAGCAGTTTTAAAGGGATGGAGCGCTACACCTTC. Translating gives CASSFKGMERYTF.

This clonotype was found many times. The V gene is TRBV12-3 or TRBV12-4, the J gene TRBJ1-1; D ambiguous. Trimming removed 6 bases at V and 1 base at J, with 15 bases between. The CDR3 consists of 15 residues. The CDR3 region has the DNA TGTGCCAGCAGCCCAAGGGAGGGTCCGAACACTGAAGCTTTCTTT. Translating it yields CASSPREGPNTEAFF.

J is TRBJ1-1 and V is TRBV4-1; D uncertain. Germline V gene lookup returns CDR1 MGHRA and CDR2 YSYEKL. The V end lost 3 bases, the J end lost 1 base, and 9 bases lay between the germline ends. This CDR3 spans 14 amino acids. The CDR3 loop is CASSHLAQNTEAFF. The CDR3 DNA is TGCGCCAGCAGCCATCTGGCACAGAACACTGAAGCTTTCTTT.

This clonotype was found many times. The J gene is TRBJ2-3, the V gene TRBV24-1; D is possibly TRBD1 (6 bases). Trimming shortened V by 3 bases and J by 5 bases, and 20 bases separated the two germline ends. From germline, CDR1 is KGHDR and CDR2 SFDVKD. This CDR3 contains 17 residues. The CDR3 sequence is CATSDGRRGTTRDTQYF. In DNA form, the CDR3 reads TGTGCCACCAGTGATGGGCGAAGGGGGACGACTCGAGATACGCAGTATTTT.

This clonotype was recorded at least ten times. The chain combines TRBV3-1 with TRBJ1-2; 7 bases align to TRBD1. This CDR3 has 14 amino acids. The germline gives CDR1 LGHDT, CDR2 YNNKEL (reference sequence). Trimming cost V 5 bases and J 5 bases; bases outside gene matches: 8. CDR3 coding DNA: TGTGCCAGCAGCTCACGACAGGGTAATTATGGCTACACCTTC. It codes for CASSSRQGNYGYTF.

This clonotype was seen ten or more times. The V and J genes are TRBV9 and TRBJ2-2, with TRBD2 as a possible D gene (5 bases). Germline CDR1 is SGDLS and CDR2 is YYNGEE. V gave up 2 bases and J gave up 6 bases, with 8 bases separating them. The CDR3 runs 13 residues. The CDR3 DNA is TGTGCCAGCAGCGTCATAGCGTCCGGGGAGCTGTTTTTT. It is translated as CASSVIASGELFF.

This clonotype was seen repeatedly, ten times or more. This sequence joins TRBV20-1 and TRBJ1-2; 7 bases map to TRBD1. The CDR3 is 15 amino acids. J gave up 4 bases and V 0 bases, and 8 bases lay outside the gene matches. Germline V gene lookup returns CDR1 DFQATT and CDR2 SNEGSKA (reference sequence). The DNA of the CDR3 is TGCAGTGCTAGAGACTTGGACAGGATGAGCTATGGCTACACCTTC. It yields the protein CSARDLDRMSYGYTF.

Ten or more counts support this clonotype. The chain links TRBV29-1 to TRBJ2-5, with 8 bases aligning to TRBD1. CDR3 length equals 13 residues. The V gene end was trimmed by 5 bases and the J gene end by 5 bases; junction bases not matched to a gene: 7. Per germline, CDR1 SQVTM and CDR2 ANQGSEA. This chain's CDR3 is CSVWQGALETQYF. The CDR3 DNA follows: TGCAGCGTTTGGCAGGGGGCTCTGGAGACCCAGTACTTC. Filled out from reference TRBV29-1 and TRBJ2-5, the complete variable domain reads SAVISQKPSRDICQRGTSLTIQCQVDSQVTMMFWYRQQPGQSLTLIATANQGSEATYESGFVIDKFPISRPNLTFSTLTVSNMSPEDSSIYLCSVWQGALETQYFGPGTRLLVL.